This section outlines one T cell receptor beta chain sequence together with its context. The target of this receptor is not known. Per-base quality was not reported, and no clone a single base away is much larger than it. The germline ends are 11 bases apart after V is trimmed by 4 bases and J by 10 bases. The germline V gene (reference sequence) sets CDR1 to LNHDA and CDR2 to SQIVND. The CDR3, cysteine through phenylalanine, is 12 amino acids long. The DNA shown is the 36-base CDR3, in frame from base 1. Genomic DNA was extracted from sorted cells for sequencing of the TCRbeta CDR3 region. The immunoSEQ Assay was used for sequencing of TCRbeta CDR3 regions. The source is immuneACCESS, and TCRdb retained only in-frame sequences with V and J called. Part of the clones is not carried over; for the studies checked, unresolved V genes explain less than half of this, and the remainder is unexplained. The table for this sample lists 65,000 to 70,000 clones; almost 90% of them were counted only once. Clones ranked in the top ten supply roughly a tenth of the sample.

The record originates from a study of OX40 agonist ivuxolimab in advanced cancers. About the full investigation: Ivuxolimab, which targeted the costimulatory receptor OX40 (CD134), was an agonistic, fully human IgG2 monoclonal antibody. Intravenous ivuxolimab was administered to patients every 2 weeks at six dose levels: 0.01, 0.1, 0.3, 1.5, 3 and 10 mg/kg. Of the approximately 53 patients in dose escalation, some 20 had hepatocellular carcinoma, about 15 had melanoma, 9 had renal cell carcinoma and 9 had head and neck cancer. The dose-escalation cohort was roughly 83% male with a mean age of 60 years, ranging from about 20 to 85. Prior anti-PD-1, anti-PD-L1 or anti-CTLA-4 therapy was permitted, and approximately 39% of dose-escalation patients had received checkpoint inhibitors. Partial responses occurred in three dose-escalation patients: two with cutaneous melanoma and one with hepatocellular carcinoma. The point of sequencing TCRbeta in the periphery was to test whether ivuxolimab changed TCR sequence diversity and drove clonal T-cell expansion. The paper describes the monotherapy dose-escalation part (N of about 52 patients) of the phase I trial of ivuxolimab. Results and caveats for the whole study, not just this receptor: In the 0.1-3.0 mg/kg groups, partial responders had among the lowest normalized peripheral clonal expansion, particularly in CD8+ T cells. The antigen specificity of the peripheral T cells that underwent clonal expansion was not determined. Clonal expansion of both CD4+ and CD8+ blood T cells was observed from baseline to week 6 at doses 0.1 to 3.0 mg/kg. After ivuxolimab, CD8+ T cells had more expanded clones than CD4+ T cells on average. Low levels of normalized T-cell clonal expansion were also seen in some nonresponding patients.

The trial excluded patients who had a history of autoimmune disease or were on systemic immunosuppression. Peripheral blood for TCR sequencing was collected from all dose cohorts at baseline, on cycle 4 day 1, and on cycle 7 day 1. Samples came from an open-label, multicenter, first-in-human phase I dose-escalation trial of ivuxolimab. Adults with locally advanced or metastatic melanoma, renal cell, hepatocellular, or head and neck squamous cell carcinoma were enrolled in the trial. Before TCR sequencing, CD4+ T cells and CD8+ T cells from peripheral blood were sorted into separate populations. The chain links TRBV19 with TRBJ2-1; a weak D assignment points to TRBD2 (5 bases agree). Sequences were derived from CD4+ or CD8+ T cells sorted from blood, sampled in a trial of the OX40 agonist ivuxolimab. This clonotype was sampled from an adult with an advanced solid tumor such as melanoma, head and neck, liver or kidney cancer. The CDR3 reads CASSREQDEQFF. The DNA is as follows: TGTGCCAGTAGTAGGGAGCAAGACGAGCAGTTCTTC.